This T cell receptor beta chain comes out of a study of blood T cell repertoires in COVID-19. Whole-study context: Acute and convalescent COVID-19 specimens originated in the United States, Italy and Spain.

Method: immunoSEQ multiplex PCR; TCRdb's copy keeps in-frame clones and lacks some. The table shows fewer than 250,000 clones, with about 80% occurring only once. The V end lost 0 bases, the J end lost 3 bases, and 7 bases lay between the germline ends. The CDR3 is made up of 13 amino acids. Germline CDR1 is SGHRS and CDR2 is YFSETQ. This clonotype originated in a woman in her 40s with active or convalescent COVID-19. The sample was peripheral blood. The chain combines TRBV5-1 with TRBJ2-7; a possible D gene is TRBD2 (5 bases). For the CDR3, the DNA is TGCGCCAGCAGCTTGGTGGGAGACTACGAGCAGTACTTC. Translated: CASSLVGDYEQYF.